The 24 T cell receptor beta chains listed next were all sequenced from one sample in a study of blood T cell repertoires in COVID-19. Produced via immunoSEQ multiplex PCR; TCRdb's table is partial and in-frame only. The sample lists over 200,000 clones; approximately 80% were seen once. Sequenced material: PBMCs or T cells enriched from blood (not recorded which). The receptors here all came from a man aged 40-49 years who had recovered from COVID-19.

The V and J genes are TRBV7-3 and TRBJ1-1, with D perhaps matching TRBD1 (6 bases). There are 13 residues in the CDR3. V lost 2 bases, J lost 3 bases, and 7 bases lay in between. Germline CDR1 SGHTA, CDR2 FQGTGA. The CDR3 DNA sequence: TGTGCCAGCAGCTTACAGGGGCACACTGAAGCTTTCTTT. Residues: CASSLQGHTEAFF.

V usage is TRBV7-9 and J usage is TRBJ2-1; D is possibly TRBD1 (6 bases). The V gene lost 5 bases and the J gene lost 4 bases, with 15 bases spanning the gap. Germline V gene data show CDR1 as SEHNR and CDR2 as FQNEAQ (reference sequence). The CDR3 consists of 15 residues. CDR3 DNA sequence: TGTGCCAGCAGCGAAACAGGACAGTTATACAATGAGCAGTTCTTC. Amino acids: CASSETGQLYNEQFF.

This clone was detected only a few times. The rearrangement uses TRBV3-1 (or the pseudogene TRBV3-2) and TRBJ2-5; maybe TRBD1 (5 bases). The CDR3 is made up of 13 amino acids. Germline values: CDR1 LGHDT, CDR2 YNNKEL (reference sequence). V lost 3 bases and J lost 10, with 15 bases in between. DNA of the CDR3: TGTGCCAGCAGCCACTCCGCCTTTCAGGGCCAGTACTTC. Translation gives CASSHSAFQGQYF.

V is TRBV6-2 or TRBV6-3 and J is TRBJ2-7; 13 bases align to TRBD2. Per germline, CDR1 MNHEY and CDR2 SVGEGT. The CDR3 extends over 18 amino acids. The J segment lost 4 bases and the V segment lost 6 bases, leaving 15 bases of the junction unmatched. In DNA form, the CDR3 reads TGTGCCAGCAGCAGACGACTAGCGGGGGGCCCCCAGGGGTACGAGCAGTACTTC. The encoded protein is CASSRRLAGGPQGYEQYF.

The V gene is TRBV7-8, the J gene TRBJ2-3; maybe TRBD2 (5 bases). Deletions cut 1 base from V and 8 bases from J, with 10 bases between. The CDR3 loop spans 13 amino acids. The germline V gene has CDR1 SGHVS and CDR2 FQNEAQ. CDR3 protein: CASSLERWGTQYF. The DNA for the CDR3 is TGTGCCAGCAGCTTAGAGCGGTGGGGTACGCAGTATTTT.

The chain employs TRBV7-2 and TRBJ1-2, with 7 bases aligning to TRBD1. Germline V gene lookup returns CDR1 SGHTA and CDR2 FQGNSA. The ends lost 0 bases at V and 3 bases at J; junction bases unmatched: 4. The CDR3 is made up of 15 amino acids. The DNA for the CDR3 is TGTGCCAGCAGCTTAGCTCTGACAGGGCACTATGGCTACACCTTC. Protein: CASSLALTGHYGYTF.

The rearrangement joins TRBV12-3 or TRBV12-4 to TRBJ1-1, with 8 bases aligning to TRBD1. The junction had 10 bases not matched to a gene; V was cut back by 6 bases and J by 13 bases. The CDR3 contains 12 residues. CDR3 sequence: CASSFEQGGIFF. The CDR3 bases are TGTGCCAGCAGCTTCGAACAGGGGGGCATTTTCTTT.

This clone was observed a handful of times. Other DNA sequences within the sample encode an identical CDR3. V and J are TRBV19 and TRBJ1-2, with 9 nucleotides matching TRBD1. Trimming cost V 6 bases and J 4 bases; bases outside gene matches: 6. This CDR3 has 14 residues. Germline assignment: CDR1 LNHDA and CDR2 SQIVND (reference sequence). The CDR3 DNA sequence: TGTGCCAGTAGCCCGGGACAGGGCGGCTATGGCTACACCTTC. Encoded protein: CASSPGQGGYGYTF.

This clone was counted once. The chain combines TRBV11-1 with TRBJ2-3, with D perhaps matching TRBD1 (5 bases). CDR3 length: 15 amino acids. The germline V gene has CDR1 SGHAT and CDR2 FQDESV (reference sequence). V dropped 4 bases and J dropped 5 bases, with 16 bases sitting between them. CDR3: CASSSWGSLGDTQYF. As DNA, the CDR3 is TGTGCCAGCAGCTCATGGGGCTCTCTGGGAGATACGCAGTATTTT.

The chain is built from TRBV30 and TRBJ2-2, with 7 bases aligning to TRBD1. Germline lookup yields CDR1 GTSNPN and CDR2 SVGIG (reference sequence). The V and J ends lost 6 bases and 6 bases, in that order; junction bases with no gene match: 10. CDR3 length equals 14 residues. CDR3 region: CACATGYVAGELFF. The CDR3 DNA is TGTGCCTGTGCGACAGGGTACGTCGCCGGGGAGCTGTTTTTT.

The rearrangement links TRBV29-1 to TRBJ2-3; possibly TRBD2 for D (6 bases). The CDR3 contains 13 residues. CDR1 SQVTM and CDR2 ANQGSEA come from the germline V gene. With 7 bases removed from V and 0 bases from J, the gap between germline ends came to 11 bases. CDR3 sequence reads: CSAGTSSTDTQYF. For the CDR3, the DNA is TGCAGCGCTGGGACTTCTAGCACAGATACGCAGTATTTT.

This chain links TRBV12-3 or TRBV12-4 with TRBJ2-3, with a possible D match to TRBD2 (5 bases). Trimming left V 2 bases short and J 8 bases short, with 11 bases between. The CDR3 is 13 residues long. The CDR3 is CASSLWDGGTQYF. The CDR3 nucleotides read TGTGCCAGCAGTTTATGGGATGGAGGTACGCAGTATTTT.

This clone has just a few counts. V gene TRBV6-5 combines with J gene TRBJ1-5, with D maybe TRBD1 (6 bases). V gave up 5 bases and J gave up 6 bases, with 14 bases separating them. The CDR3 contains 14 residues. Germline CDR1 and CDR2: MNHEY and SVGAGI. This CDR3 reads CASSPLGAGQPQHF. The CDR3 DNA reads as TGTGCCAGCAGTCCCTTGGGGGCCGGTCAGCCCCAGCATTTT.

This clone has only a few counts. CDR3 in DNA: TGTGCCTGGAGTCACGAGGTAGCCTTACGCACAGATACGCAGTATTTT. It is translated as CAWSHEVALRTDTQYF. The chain recombines TRBV30 with TRBJ2-3, with D unresolved. The V gene lost 2 bases and the J gene lost 1 base, with 16 bases spanning the gap. Germline V CDR1 and CDR2: GTSNPN, SVGIG (reference sequence). The CDR3 runs 16 residues.

The chain employs TRBV20-1 and TRBJ2-3; TRBD2 matches at 8 bases. The CDR3 loop spans 14 amino acids. J lost 4 bases, V lost 3 bases, and 6 bases had no gene match. Germline CDR1 reads DFQATT; CDR2 reads SNEGSKA (reference sequence). The CDR3 DNA sequence: TGCAGTGCTAGTTATAGCGGGACCCCAGATACGCAGTATTTT. Translated: CSASYSGTPDTQYF.

This chain uses TRBV2 with TRBJ1-1; TRBD1 agrees at 7 bases. The ends lost 6 bases at V and 1 base at J; junction bases unmatched: 5. This CDR3 spans 14 amino acids. CDR1 is SNHLY and CDR2 is FYNNEI in the germline V gene. The CDR3 coding sequence is TGTGCCAGCAGAGCCGGGACAGAGAACACTGAAGCTTTCTTT. Encoded protein: CASRAGTENTEAFF. Combining the CDR3 with reference TRBV2 and TRBJ1-1 gives the whole variable domain EPEVTQTPSHQVTQMGQEVILRCVPISNHLYFYWYRQILGQKVEFLVSFYNNEISEKSEIFDDQFSVERPDGSNFTLKIRSTKLEDSAMYFCASRAGTENTEAFFGQGTRLTVV.

This rearrangement joins TRBV7-8 to TRBJ2-7, with no clear D. Trimming cost V 0 bases and J 6 bases, with 15 bases left between them. Germline values: CDR1 SGHVS, CDR2 FQNEAQ. CDR3 length: 15 residues. The chain's CDR3 is CASSLAFVRNPEQYF. CDR3 coding DNA: TGTGCCAGCAGCTTAGCGTTTGTTAGAAATCCCGAGCAGTACTTC. The full variable domain, with the rest looked up from reference TRBV7-8 and TRBJ2-7, is GAGVSQSPRYKVAKRGQDVALRCDPISGHVSLFWYQQALGQGPEFLTYFQNEAQLDKSGLPSDRFFAERPEGSVSTLKIQRTQQEDSAVYLCASSLAFVRNPEQYFGPGTRLTVT.

The chain joins TRBV19 to TRBJ2-2, with D tentatively TRBD1 (6 bases). Germline CDR1 is LNHDA and CDR2 is SQIVND (reference sequence). The CDR3 loop spans 16 amino acids. The V end was cut by 3 bases, the J end by 6 bases, with 17 bases between. CDR3 in amino acids: CASSISAGVVAGELFF. CDR3 coding DNA: TGTGCCAGTAGTATCAGCGCAGGGGTGGTGGCCGGGGAGCTGTTTTTT.

This clone was found once. This chain uses TRBV19 with TRBJ2-7; 7 positions match TRBD1. CDR1 is LNHDA and CDR2 is SQIVND in the germline V gene (reference sequence). This CDR3 comprises 13 residues. V dropped 4 bases and J dropped 7; count of bases not matched to a gene: 7. CDR3 coding DNA: TGTGCCAGTAGTACACAACAGGGGTGGGAGCAGTACTTC. Translated: CASSTQQGWEQYF.

The rearrangement uses TRBV5-1 and TRBJ2-3; 11 nucleotides match TRBD2. The CDR3 is made up of 16 amino acids. Trimming at V came to 0 bases and at J to 4 bases, leaving 4 bases not matched to a gene. Germline loops: CDR1 SGHRS, CDR2 YFSETQ. In DNA, the CDR3 is TGCGCCAGCAGCTTGGCAGGTAGCGGGGGGGCAGATACGCAGTATTTT. It yields the protein CASSLAGSGGADTQYF. Full variable domain (outside the CDR3, taken from reference TRBV5-1 and TRBJ2-3): KAGVTQTPRYLIKTRGQQVTLSCSPISGHRSVSWYQQTPGQGLQFLFEYFSETQRNKGNFPGRFSGRQFSNSRSEMNVSTLELGDSALYLCASSLAGSGGADTQYFGPGTRLTVL.

The V gene is TRBV4-1, the J gene TRBJ2-5, with 9 nucleotides matching TRBD2. Germline trimming cut 0 bases from V and 4 bases from J; bases unmatched to any gene: 6. This CDR3 has 16 residues. CDR1 and CDR2 (germline): MGHRA, YSYEKL. The CDR3 DNA follows: TGCGCCAGCAGCCAAGATGGGCGGGGGGGCGGAGAGACCCAGTACTTC. Its translation: CASSQDGRGGGETQYF.

The chain is built from TRBV2 and TRBJ2-5; weak D call: TRBD1 (6 bases). V was clipped by 9 bases and J by 1 base, with 18 bases between them. CDR1 and CDR2 from the germline V gene are SNHLY and FYNNEI. The CDR3 is 15 amino acids. This CDR3 is CASQNGGGPQETQYF. The CDR3 region has the DNA TGTGCCAGTCAGAATGGGGGCGGGCCCCAAGAGACCCAGTACTTC.

The CDR3: CASSLYRDRVTDTQYF. The CDR3 nucleotides read TGTGCCAGCAGTCTCTACCGGGACAGGGTGACAGATACGCAGTATTTT. The rearrangement links TRBV28 to TRBJ2-3, with 9 bases fitting TRBD1. V dropped 5 bases and J dropped 3; count of bases not matched to a gene: 9. Germline CDR1 reads MDHEN; CDR2 reads SYDVKM. The CDR3 contains 16 residues.

The chain has TRBV30 and TRBJ1-3, with D possibly matching TRBD1 (5 bases). The germline gives CDR1 GTSNPN, CDR2 SVGIG (reference sequence). The CDR3 totals 13 residues. V was trimmed by 0 bases and J by 4 bases, leaving 7 bases between them. CDR3 sequence reads: CAWSVTGGNTIYF. CDR3 DNA sequence: TGTGCCTGGAGTGTAACAGGAGGAAACACCATATATTTT.